This record concerns one T cell receptor (beta chain) sequence. These data are taken from a study of blood T cell repertoires in COVID-19. The table came from immunoSEQ multiplex PCR; TCRdb's copy has only in-frame clones and leaves some out. The table includes 150,000 to 200,000 clones, about 80% detected once. The sample comprised peripheral blood. This TCR was recovered from a man between 60 and 75 years old with acute or convalescent COVID-19.

CDR3 sequence: CASSSTGMNTGELFF. Written as DNA, the CDR3 is TGTGCCAGCAGTTCGACAGGAATGAACACCGGGGAGCTGTTTTTT. This chain links TRBV6-6 with TRBJ2-2, with D maybe TRBD1 (6 bases). Germline-derived CDR1 and CDR2 are MNHNY and SVGAGI (reference sequence). Trimming removed 4 bases from V and 1 base from J, with 10 bases in between. The CDR3 runs 15 residues.